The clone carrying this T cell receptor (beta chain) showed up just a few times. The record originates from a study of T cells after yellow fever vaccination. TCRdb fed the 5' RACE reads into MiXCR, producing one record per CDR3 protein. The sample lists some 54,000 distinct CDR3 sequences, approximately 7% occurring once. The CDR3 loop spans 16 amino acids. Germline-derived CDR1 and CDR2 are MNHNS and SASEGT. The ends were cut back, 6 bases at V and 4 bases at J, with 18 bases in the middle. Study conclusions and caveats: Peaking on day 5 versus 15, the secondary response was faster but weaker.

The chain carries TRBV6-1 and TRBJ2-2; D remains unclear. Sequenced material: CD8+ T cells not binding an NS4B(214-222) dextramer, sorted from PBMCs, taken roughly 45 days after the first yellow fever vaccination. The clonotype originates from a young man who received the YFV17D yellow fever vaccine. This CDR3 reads CASRFRSLPITGELFF. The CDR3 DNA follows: TGTGCCAGCAGATTCCGATCTCTACCAATCACCGGGGAGCTGTTTTTT.